The 2 T cell receptor beta chains presented below share a single source sample, sequenced in a study of regulatory T cells in long-lasting Graves disease (dated by TCRdb to the early 2020s). This specimen's time point label, interpreted: persistent/refractory GD, antithyroid drugs over 5 years with positive TRAb. RNA was extracted from PBMCs in TRIzol for both TCR sequencing and RNA sequencing. The library was made by multiplex PCR. Instrument on record: Illumina HiSeq 4000. TCR beta libraries were built with iRepertoire HTBI primers and Arm-PCR amplification of CDR3 regions. Using fastp trimming at Q25 and MiXCR clonotype assembly, TCRdb reanalyzed the public sequencing data and kept in-frame beta chains. Entries that share a CDR3 protein sequence are merged under the most common genes and DNA. The sample table records over 250,000 distinct CDR3 sequences; around 21% of these occur just once. The ten largest account for about 56% of the sample.

The material sequenced was peripheral blood mononuclear cells (PBMCs), taken when the disease was refractory, from a patient treated with antithyroid drugs. These receptors all stem from a female donor with Graves disease.

This clonotype was picked up many times. The CDR3 is CASSPLYTTGTVGPETQYF. The DNA for the CDR3 is TGTGCCAGCAGTCCATTATATACAACTGGCACTGTGGGACCAGAGACCCAGTACTTC. The chain employs TRBV28 and TRBJ2-5; D may be TRBD1 or TRBD2 (5 bases each). V was pared by 5 bases and J by 4 bases, with 29 bases between. From germline, CDR1 is MDHEN and CDR2 SYDVKM. The CDR3 consists of 19 residues.

Only a few counts were recorded for this clonotype. The chain combines TRBV6-1 with TRBJ2-7; 7 bases agree with TRBD2. J lost 7 bases, V lost 7 bases, and 16 bases had no gene match. In germline, CDR1 is MNHNS, CDR2 SASEGT. CDR3 length equals 15 residues. DNA for the CDR3: TGTGCCAGCACCTTAGACGCTAGCGGACTTGGGGAGCAGTACTTC. Translated: CASTLDASGLGEQYF.